This T cell receptor beta chain was sequenced in a study of cytomegalovirus exposure and HLA in healthy donors (dated by TCRdb to the late 2010s). For the wider study: In an earlier analysis of 550 to 750 of the donors, about 270 Gb of sequence data and 95 million to 130 million unique TCR beta sequences from about 190 million T cells were reported. A later analysis re-analyzed previously published TCR beta repertoires from 600 to 850 donors and added high-resolution HLA genotyping to study TCR occurrence patterns. The study aimed to test whether cataloging public T cell receptors could reveal signatures of past pathogen exposure. Both class I and class II loci were covered by HLA typing, at four-digit resolution. Among roughly 400 genotyped donors of the cohort, an average of around 240,000 unique TCR beta nucleotide sequences were sequenced per donor, about a sixth of them non-productive. An early release covering 500 to 750 HLA-typed donors comprised approximately 300 gigabases of sequencing data and approximately 85 million unique TCR sequences. In the later analysis, no new phenotypic data were used to find candidate immune exposures; instead, reliance was placed on TCR beta sequences and their occurrence across donors. Alongside the repertoire data, information on donor age, sex, ethnicity and CMV serostatus was compiled. High-throughput TCR immunosequencing, statistical association of individual TCRs with disease status, and machine learning were combined to predict cytomegalovirus infection status. An earlier analysis of some 500 of the donors used high-throughput TCR beta sequencing to judge whether each TCR beta V gene segment behaved as functional or pseudogenic. Among the roughly 380 genotyped donors, approximately 81% belonged to the genetic ancestry cluster associated with self-reported Caucasian donors. A later genetic analysis used genome-wide SNP genotypes for about 60% of the roughly 670 donors, treating that subset as a discovery cohort. The T cell repertoires of 670 or so subjects were profiled by immunosequencing and related to cytomegalovirus serostatus. A separate validation cohort of about 110 different subjects was used in addition to the roughly 720-subject first cohort. Several DR-DQ haplotypes were treated as single units for association and clustering because of strong linkage in the cohort. The number of typed donors differed by locus: about 620-640 for A, B, C, DRB1 and DQB1; 522 for DQA1; 606 for DPA1; and roughly 450 for DPB1. All discovery cohort repertoires had been generated on a single sequencing platform. The investigation overall reported the following: The authors suggested that the approach could potentially be extended to other disease states and immunological phenotypes. Correlated functional status among segregating V segments might reflect linkage disequilibrium, but an unknown experimental factor could not be ruled out. While some public TCRs were present in many individuals, most TCR sequences turned up only very rarely across donors. A later analysis reported that several top co-occurrence clusters appeared linked to parvovirus B19, influenza, CMV and Epstein-Barr virus. The sequencing pipeline was judged likely to have produced a cluster of highly shared sequence variants as a technical artifact. Cytomegalovirus status was reported to be diagnosed by the classifier with high specificity and sensitivity in both the original and validation cohorts. In a later analysis, TCR association rates were found to vary across HLA loci, with the most associated TCRs seen for DRB1 alleles and the fewest for HLA-C alleles. Compared with equally common non-associated chains, HLA-associated TCR beta chains in a later analysis were more clonally expanded and had lower generation probabilities. A later analysis associated 15,000 to 20,000 TCR beta sequences with specific HLA alleles at a false discovery rate of 0.05. CMV serostatus was the only immune exposure information available for the cohort. Because counts were too low, about 18 rarely observed V segments, including chromosome 9 orphons, were excluded from the earlier analysis of about 500 of the donors. Because HLA typing was missing for some donors at each locus, association tests included only the typed subset. A later genetic analysis reported fewer N-insertions in productive TCRs among donors in an Asian-associated ancestry cluster than the roughly 700-donor mean. In vitro tests confirmed that a few of the cytomegalovirus-associated TCR beta chains recognize cytomegalovirus antigens. V-gene and J-gene trimming of TCR beta chains was associated with a missense DCLRE1C variant in a later genetic analysis, and the association was replicated in an independent cohort. Most CMV-associated TCR beta chains appeared to be HLA-restricted in a later analysis, and the HLA associations seemed to be driven largely by CMV exposure. In an earlier analysis of approximately 590 of the donors, most TCR beta V segments appeared in productive rearrangements about 90% or about 30% of the time, broadly matching IMGT annotations. The study gave a list of 150 to 200 TCR beta chains associated with cytomegalovirus. When HLA alleles, especially DR and DQ, strongly co-occurred, attributing TCR associations to individual alleles was difficult. A further reported finding was that TCR beta sequences accurately predicted the HLA-A and HLA-B alleles for most subjects in the first cohort. Sequencing depth was assumed to be roughly uniform across donors in the presence/absence analyses, though that assumption may not hold. This cohort had only TCR beta chains sequenced, and the lack of alpha or paired-chain data limited which features could be detected.

In regard to this clone: Its antigen remains unidentified. Per-nucleotide qualities are absent, and no much larger clonotype sits a single base away.

Libraries were prepared through the immunoSEQ multiplex PCR assay. A mixture of 60 forward primers for TCR Vbeta segments and 13 reverse primers for TCR Jbeta segments was used in the multiplex PCR. Amplification of the CDR3 region of rearranged TCR beta genes was performed with a multiplex PCR assay on genomic DNA. The amplified TCR beta libraries were sequenced on the Illumina HiSeq System as 87-base-pair reads. In the authors' own workflow: Across the 500 to 850 repertoires, a later analysis counted tens of millions of unique TCR beta chains, 8.5 million to 12 million of which were shared by at least two donors. To remove PCR and sequencing errors, raw reads were error-corrected and collapsed into unique sequences using a nearest-neighbor algorithm that merged closely related sequences. CDR3 sequences were aligned to IMGT reference sequences to assign V, D and J gene segments. Each retained sequence needed at least a six-nucleotide match to both a V gene segment and a J gene segment. Rearrangements were classified as productive when the CDR3 lacked stop codons and remained in frame with V and J, and all other rearrangements were classified as non-productive. Following IMGT convention, CDR3 was defined as the stretch from the second conserved V-encoded cysteine to the conserved J-encoded phenylalanine. The earlier analysis of some 600 of the donors excluded sequences that lacked an unambiguous match to a single V gene segment. In an earlier analysis of some 590 of the donors, a V segment was called functional when productive rearrangements were above 56.7%, and segregating when the standard deviation between donors exceeded 5%. A statistical classification framework was built to diagnose cytomegalovirus status from the catalog of TCR beta chain sequences. V and J gene assignment, in a later analysis, came from comparing TCR nucleotide sequences with IMGT/GENE-DB human TR gene sequences. In a later analysis, CDR3 sequences and most-parsimonious VDJ recombination scenarios were assigned using the TCRdist pipeline. In a later analysis, each TCR beta chain was defined by its CDR3 amino acid sequence together with its V-gene family, and reads lacking a unique V-gene family were excluded. A later analysis removed 450 to 600 highly shared, low-generation-probability nucleotide sequences to deal with suspected cross-contamination and a sequencing artifact. In a later analysis, a clonal expansion index for each public chain was calculated from normalized within-repertoire ranks of inferred template counts. Generation probabilities in a later analysis came from a VDJ recombination model fitted to out-of-frame rearrangements, and those results were checked against IGoR. Hypergeometric tests were used in a later analysis to score TCR-TCR, TCR-HLA and TCR-CMV co-occurrence, with a repertoire-size bias correction applied to the TCR pairs. False discovery rates were estimated in a later analysis by permuting HLA or CMV assignments 20 times. In a later analysis, co-occurring TCRs were grouped using DBSCAN, and TCRdist sequence similarity was added for clustering within HLA-allele-positive subsets. Repertoires with fewer than 30,000 or more than 120,000 public chains, plus five repertoires with anomalous nucleotide sharing, were excluded from co-occurrence clustering. In TCRdb, the immuneACCESS table is reduced to in-frame sequences with V and J assigned. These tables do not hold every clone; where another copy was compared, an unresolved V gene accounts for under half, and the others remain unexplained. V and J calls and clone size are copied from that table; D and trimming were computed from the DNA. For this sample the table gives more than 90,000 clones, of which around 80% were detected only once. The ten largest make up about 0.71% of the sample.

The cohort was made up of around 720 healthy bone marrow donors. At the time of sampling, every cohort member was nominally healthy, though immune exposures that went unrecorded were likely present. The donor tested CMV seronegative, placing the donor among the approximately 400 seronegative members of the cohort. Each donor provided a peripheral blood sample, and peripheral blood mononuclear cells were used for TCR beta sequencing. Genomic DNA was extracted from the blood cell samples with the Qiagen DNeasy Blood Extraction Kit. The specimen was PBMCs. The source is a woman in her sixties in good health and CMV-seronegative.

The nucleotide sequence is TGCAGCGTTGTAGAGGGCAGTAGCAATCAGCCCCAGCATTTT. Its protein reads: CSVVEGSSNQPQHF. The rearranged chain carries TRBV29-1 and TRBJ1-5; no confident D gene assignment can be made. The CDR3 holds 14 amino acids from the cysteine to the phenylalanine. Only the CDR3 portion is preserved as DNA: 42 bases, with reading frame beginning at the first base. Trimming costs V 4 bases and J 0 bases, and their ends lie 10 bases apart. The germline V gene gives CDR1 as SQVTM and CDR2 as ANQGSEA.